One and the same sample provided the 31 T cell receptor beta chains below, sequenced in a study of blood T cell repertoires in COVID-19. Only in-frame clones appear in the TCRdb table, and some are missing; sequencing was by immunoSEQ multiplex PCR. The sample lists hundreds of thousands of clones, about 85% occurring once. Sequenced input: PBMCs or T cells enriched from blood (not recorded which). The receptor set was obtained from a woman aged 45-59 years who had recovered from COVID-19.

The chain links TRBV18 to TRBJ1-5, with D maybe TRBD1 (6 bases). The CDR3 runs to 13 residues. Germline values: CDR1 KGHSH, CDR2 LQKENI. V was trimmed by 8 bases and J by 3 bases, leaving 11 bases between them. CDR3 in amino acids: CASADRNNQPQHF. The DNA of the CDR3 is TGTGCCAGCGCCGACAGGAACAATCAGCCCCAGCATTTT.

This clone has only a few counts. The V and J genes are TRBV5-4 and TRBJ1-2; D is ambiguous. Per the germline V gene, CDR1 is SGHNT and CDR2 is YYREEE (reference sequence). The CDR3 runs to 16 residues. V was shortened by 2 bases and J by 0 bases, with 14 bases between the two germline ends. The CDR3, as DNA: TGTGCCAGCAGCTTTGAGAGGCCAGCTGCTAACTATGGCTACACCTTC. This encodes CASSFERPAANYGYTF. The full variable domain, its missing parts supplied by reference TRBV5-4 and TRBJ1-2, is ETGVTQSPTHLIKTRGQQVTLRCSSQSGHNTVSWYQQALGQGPQFIFQYYREEENGRGNFPPRFSGLQFPNYSSELNVNALELDDSALYLCASSFERPAANYGYTFGSGTRLTVV.

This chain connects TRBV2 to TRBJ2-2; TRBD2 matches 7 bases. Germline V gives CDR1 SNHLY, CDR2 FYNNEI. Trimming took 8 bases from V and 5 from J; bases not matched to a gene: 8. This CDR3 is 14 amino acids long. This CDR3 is CASDRGSGTGELFF. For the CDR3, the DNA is TGTGCCAGCGATCGGGGTAGCGGGACCGGGGAGCTGTTTTTT.

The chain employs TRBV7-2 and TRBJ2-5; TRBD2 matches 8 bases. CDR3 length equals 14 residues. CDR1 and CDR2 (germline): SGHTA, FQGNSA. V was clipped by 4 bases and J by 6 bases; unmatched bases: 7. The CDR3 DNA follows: TGTGCCAGCAGCTCTTGGACTAGCAGGCAGACCCAGTACTTC. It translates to CASSSWTSRQTQYF. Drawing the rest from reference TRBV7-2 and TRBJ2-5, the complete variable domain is GAGVSQSPSNKVTEKGKDVELRCDPISGHTALYWYRQSLGQGLEFLIYFQGNSAPDKSGLPSDRFSAERTGGSVSTLTIQRTQQEDSAVYLCASSSWTSRQTQYFGPGTRLLVL.

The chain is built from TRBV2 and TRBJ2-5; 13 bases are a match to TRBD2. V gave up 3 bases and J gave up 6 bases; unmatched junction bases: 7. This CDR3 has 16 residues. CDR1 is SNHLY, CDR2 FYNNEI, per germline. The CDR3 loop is CASSEGAGTSGKTQYF. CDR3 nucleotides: TGTGCCAGCAGTGAGGGCGCCGGGACTAGCGGGAAGACCCAGTACTTC.

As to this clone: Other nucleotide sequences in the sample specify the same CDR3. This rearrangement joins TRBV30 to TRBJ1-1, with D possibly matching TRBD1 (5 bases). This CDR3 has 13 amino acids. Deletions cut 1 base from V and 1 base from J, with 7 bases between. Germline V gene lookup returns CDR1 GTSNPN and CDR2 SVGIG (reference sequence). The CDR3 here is CAWSGQGNTEAFF. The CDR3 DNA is TGTGCCTGGAGTGGGCAGGGGAACACTGAAGCTTTCTTT.

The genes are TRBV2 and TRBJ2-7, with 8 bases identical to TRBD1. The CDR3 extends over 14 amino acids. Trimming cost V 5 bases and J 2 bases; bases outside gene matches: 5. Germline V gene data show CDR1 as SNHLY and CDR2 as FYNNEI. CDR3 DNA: TGTGCCAGCAGTTCACAGGGGGTCACCTACGAGCAGTACTTC. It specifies CASSSQGVTYEQYF.

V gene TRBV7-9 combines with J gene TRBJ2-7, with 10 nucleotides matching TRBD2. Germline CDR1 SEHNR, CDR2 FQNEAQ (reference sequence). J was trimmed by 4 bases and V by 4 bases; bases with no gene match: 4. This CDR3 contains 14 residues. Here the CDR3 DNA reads TGTGCCAGCAGCTCGACTAGCGGGCATTACGAGCAGTACTTC. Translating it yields CASSSTSGHYEQYF.

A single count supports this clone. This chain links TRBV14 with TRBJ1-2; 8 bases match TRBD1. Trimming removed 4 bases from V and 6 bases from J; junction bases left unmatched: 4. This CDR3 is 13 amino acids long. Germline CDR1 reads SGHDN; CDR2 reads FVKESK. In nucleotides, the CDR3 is TGTGCCAGCAGCCCTCGGACAGGGCATGGCTACACCTTC. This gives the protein CASSPRTGHGYTF.

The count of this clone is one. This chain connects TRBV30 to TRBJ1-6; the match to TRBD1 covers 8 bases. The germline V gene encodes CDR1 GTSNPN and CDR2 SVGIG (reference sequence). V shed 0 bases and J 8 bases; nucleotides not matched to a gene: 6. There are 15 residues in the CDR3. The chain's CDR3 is CAWSVPRTGYSPLHF. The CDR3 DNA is TGTGCCTGGAGTGTACCTCGGACAGGGTATTCACCCCTCCACTTT.

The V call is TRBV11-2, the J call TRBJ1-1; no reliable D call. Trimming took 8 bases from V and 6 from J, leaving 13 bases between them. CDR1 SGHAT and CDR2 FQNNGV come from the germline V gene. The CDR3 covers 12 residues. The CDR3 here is CASQPTLAEAFF. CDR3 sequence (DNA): TGTGCCAGCCAACCAACTCTGGCTGAAGCTTTCTTT.

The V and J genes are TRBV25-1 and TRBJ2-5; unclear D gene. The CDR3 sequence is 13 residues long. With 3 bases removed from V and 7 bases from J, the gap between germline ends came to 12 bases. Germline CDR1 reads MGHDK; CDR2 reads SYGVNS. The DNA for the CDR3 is TGTGCCAGCAGTGACCCAGGTCTTCGGACCCAGTACTTC. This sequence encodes CASSDPGLRTQYF.

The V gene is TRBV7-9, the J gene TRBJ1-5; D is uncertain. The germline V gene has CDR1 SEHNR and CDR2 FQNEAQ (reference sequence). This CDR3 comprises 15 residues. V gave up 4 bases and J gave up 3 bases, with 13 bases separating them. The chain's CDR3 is CASSSTGLANQPQHF. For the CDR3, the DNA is TGTGCCAGCAGCTCCACTGGCCTAGCCAATCAGCCCCAGCATTTT.

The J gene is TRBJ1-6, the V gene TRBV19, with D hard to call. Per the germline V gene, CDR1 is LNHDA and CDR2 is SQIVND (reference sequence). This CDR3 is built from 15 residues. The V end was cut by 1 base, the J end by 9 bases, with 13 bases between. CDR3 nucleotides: TGTGCCAGTAGTATAGTGCGGGTGCCGGGTTCACCCCTCCACTTT. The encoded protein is CASSIVRVPGSPLHF.

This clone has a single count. In DNA form, the CDR3 reads TGCGCCAGCAGTGAAGTCAGCTCTGGAAACACCATATATTTT. It encodes CASSEVSSGNTIYF. The chain joins TRBV10-2 to TRBJ1-3; D unresolved. The germline gives CDR1 WSHSY, CDR2 SAAADI. The V and J ends lost 3 bases and 0 bases respectively, with 6 bases between them. The CDR3 length is 14 residues.

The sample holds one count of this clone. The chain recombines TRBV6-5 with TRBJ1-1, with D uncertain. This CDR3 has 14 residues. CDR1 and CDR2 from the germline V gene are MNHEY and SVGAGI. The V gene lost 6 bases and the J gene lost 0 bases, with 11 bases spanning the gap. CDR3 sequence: CASSRLKMNTEAFF. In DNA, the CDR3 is TGTGCCAGCAGCCGACTTAAGATGAACACTGAAGCTTTCTTT.

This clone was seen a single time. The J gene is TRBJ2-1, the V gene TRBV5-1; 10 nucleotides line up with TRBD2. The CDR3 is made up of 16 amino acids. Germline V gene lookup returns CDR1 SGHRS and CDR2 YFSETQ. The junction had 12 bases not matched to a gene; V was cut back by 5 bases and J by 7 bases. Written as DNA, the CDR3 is TGCGCCAGCAGTCCGTTTGCTACTAGCGGGACGAATGAGCAGTTCTTC. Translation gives CASSPFATSGTNEQFF.

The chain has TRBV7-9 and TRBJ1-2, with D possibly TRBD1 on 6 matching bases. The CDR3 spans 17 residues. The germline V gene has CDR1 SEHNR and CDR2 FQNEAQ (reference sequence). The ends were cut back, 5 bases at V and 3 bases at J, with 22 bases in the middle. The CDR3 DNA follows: TGTGCCAGCAGCCCTAAACGCTCGGGGGGCGCTGACTATGGCTACACCTTC. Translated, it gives CASSPKRSGGADYGYTF.

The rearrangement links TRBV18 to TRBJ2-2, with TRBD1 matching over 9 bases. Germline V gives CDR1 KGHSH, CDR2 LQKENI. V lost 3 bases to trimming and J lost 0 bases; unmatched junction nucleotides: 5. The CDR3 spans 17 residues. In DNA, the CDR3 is TGTGCCAGCTCACCTTCTCGGACAGGGGCGAACACCGGGGAGCTGTTTTTT. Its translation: CASSPSRTGANTGELFF.

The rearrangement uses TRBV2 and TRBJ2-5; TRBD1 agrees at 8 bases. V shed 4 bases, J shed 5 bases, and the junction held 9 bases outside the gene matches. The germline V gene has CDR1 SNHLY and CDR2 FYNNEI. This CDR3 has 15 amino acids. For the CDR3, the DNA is TGTGCCAGCAGTGGTGGGACAGGCTTTCGGGAGACCCAGTACTTC. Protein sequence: CASSGGTGFRETQYF.

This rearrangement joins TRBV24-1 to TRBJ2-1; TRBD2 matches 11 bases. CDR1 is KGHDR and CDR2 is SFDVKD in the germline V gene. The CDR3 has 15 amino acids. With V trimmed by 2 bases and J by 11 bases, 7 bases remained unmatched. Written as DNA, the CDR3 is TGTGCCACCAGTGATTACCTAGCGGGGGGCCAAAAGCAGTTCTTC. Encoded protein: CATSDYLAGGQKQFF.

The chain's CDR3 is CASSLGGPETQYF. In DNA form, the CDR3 reads TGTGCCAGCAGTTTGGGAGGGCCAGAGACCCAGTACTTC. This chain links TRBV28 with TRBJ2-5, with 7 bases fitting TRBD2. The CDR3 covers 13 residues. The germline gives CDR1 MDHEN, CDR2 SYDVKM. J gave up 4 bases and V 3 bases, and 2 bases lay outside the gene matches.

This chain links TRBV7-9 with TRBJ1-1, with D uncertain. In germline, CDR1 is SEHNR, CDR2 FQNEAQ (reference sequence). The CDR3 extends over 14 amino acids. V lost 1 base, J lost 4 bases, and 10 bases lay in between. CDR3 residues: CASSLDAGSTEAFF. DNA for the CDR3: TGTGCCAGCAGCTTAGATGCAGGTAGCACTGAAGCTTTCTTT. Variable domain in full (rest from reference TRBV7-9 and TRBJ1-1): DTGVSQNPRHKITKRGQNVTFRCDPISEHNRLYWYRQTLGQGPEFLTYFQNEAQLEKSRLLSDRFSAERPKGSFSTLEIQRTEQGDSAMYLCASSLDAGSTEAFFGQGTRLTVV.

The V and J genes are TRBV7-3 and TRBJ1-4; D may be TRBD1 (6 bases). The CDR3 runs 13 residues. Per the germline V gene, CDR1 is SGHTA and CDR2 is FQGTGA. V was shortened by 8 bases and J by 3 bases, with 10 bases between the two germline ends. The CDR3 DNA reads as TGTGCCAGCGCGGGGGGCCCTAATGAAAAACTGTTTTTT. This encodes CASAGGPNEKLFF.

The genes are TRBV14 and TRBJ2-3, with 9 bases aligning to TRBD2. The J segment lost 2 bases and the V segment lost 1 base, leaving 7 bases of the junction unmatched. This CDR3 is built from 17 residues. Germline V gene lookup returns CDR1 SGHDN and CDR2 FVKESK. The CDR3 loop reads CASSQALAGAFTDTQYF. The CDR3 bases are TGTGCCAGCAGCCAAGCGTTAGCGGGGGCCTTCACAGATACGCAGTATTTT.

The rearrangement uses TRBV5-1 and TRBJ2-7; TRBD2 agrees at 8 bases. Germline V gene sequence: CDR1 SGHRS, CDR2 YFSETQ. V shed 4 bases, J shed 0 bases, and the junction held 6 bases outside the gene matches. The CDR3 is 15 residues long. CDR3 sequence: CASSPTSARSYEQYF. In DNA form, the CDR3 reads TGCGCCAGCAGCCCGACTAGCGCCCGCTCCTACGAGCAGTACTTC.

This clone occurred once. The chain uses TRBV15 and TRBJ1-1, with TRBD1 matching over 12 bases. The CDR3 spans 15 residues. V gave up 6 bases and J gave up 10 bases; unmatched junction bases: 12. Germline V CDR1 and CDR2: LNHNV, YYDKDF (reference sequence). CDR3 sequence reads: CATSSPGQGAPSAFF. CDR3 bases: TGTGCCACCAGTTCTCCGGGACAGGGGGCACCCTCAGCTTTCTTT.

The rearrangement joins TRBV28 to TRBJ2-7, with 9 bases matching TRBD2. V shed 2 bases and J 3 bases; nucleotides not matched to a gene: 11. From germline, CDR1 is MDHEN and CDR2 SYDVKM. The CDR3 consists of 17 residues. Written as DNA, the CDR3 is TGTGCCAGCAGTTTAGGTTTCGGACTAGCGAGAAACTACGAGCAGTACTTC. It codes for CASSLGFGLARNYEQYF.

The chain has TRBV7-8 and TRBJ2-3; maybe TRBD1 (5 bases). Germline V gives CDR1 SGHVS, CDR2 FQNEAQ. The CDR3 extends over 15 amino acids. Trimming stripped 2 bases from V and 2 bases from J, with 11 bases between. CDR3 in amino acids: CASSLLRGNTDTQYF. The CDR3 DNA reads TGTGCCAGCAGCTTACTAAGGGGCAACACAGATACGCAGTATTTT.

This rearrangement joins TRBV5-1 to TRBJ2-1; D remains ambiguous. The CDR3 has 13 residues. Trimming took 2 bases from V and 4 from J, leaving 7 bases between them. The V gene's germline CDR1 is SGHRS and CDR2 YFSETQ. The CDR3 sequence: CASSFWQYNEQFF. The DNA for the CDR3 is TGCGCCAGCAGCTTTTGGCAGTACAATGAGCAGTTCTTC.

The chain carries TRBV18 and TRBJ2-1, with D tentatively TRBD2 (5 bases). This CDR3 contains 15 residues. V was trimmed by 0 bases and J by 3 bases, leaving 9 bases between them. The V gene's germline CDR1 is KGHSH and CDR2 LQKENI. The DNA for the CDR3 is TGTGCCAGCTCACCACCGGTAGGAGGCTACAATGAGCAGTTCTTC. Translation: CASSPPVGGYNEQFF. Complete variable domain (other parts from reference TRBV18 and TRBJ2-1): NAGVMQNPRHLVRRRGQEARLRCSPMKGHSHVYWYRQLPEEGLKFMVYLQKENIIDESGMPKERFSAEFPKEGPSILRIQQVVRGDSAAYFCASSPPVGGYNEQFFGPGTRLTVL.